This T cell receptor beta chain comes out of a study of T cell responses to AZD1222 COVID-19 vaccine listed by TCRdb under 2021. Regarding the research as a whole: TCR sequencing was performed for roughly 240 trial participants, of whom 207 were given two doses of AZD1222 and about 25 were given two doses of MenACWY control vaccine. Enrollment into the trials was organized by age into subgroups of 18-55, 56-69 and 70-plus years, and those subgroups contained approximately 150, 30 and 60 TCR-sequenced participants, respectively.

With respect to this clone: Its antigen is unknown. Base qualities were left out, and no much larger clone turns up one base away.

Read against the paper, the sample's time point label means: about 28 days (+/-7) after the second vaccine dose. AZD1222 recipients with second doses at about 4 weeks or about 12 weeks were pooled, because spike-specific TCR depth and breadth did not differ between schedules. Samples from vaccinated people were obtained from the UK trials COV001 and COV002, which included a single-blind randomized controlled phase 2/3 trial of AZD1222 (ChAdOx1 nCoV-19) in healthy adults. Trial participant PBMC samples were collected at day 0 and day 28 after the second dose for TCRbeta chain sequencing. The CDR3 regions of human TCRbeta chains were analyzed by immunosequencing. Processing in the source paper ran as follows. Repertoire TCRs were matched against a reference library of SARS-CoV-2-specific TCRs generated with the MIRA antigen-specificity platform. Breadth meant the fraction of unique TCRs that were SARS-CoV-2-associated, whereas depth meant the fraction of total T cells that were SARS-CoV-2-associated. Using the MIRA data, each spike-specific TCR was assigned both to the spike region to which the TCR was reactive and to a CD4 or CD8 class. Log10-transformed breadth and depth values were compared by one-way ANOVA with Sidak's multiple comparisons tests. Here the immuneACCESS table is served through TCRdb, limited to in-frame sequences with V and J called. Missing clones are a known gap in these copies; in checked studies unresolved V genes cover under half, and the rest lacks a known reason. V, J and clone size reflect that table, while D and trimming were determined from the DNA. This sample has about 160,000 clones in its table, and approximately 91% of those were observed once. The ten largest make up about 3.8% of the sample.

Overall study outcomes, separate from this receptor: Spike-specific TCR breadth and depth rose significantly after two AZD1222 doses compared with day 0 and with MenACWY recipients. The whole spike protein was spanned by vaccine-associated CD4 TCRs, and dominant responses were seen in regions 160-218 and 743-854. In the small 56-69-year group, the increase in depth fell short of significance, most likely because of low power. Because no day 14 peak-response samples were available, repertoires were characterized only after the peak T cell response. Only five to seven AZD1222 recipients were SARS-CoV-2 seropositive at baseline, limiting conclusions about previously exposed vaccinees. Reportedly, almost half of the unique spike-specific TCRs recognized epitopes lying outside the regions that are mutated in the B.1.351 and B.1.1.7 variants. Most participants were white British and females outnumbered males, and the authors suggested that clonal diversity may have been underestimated.

Inclusive of the bounding cysteine and phenylalanine, the CDR3 is 15 residues long. The read is trimmed to its CDR3 DNA, 45 bases read in frame from base 1. Reading the germline V gene (reference sequence) gives CDR1 LGHDT and CDR2 YNNKEL. Ends trimmed: V by 8 bases, J by 1 base; bases unmatched to a gene: 10. This TCR derives from an adult who received the AZD1222 COVID-19 vaccine. This sequence uses TRBV3-1 (or the pseudogene TRBV3-2) and TRBJ2-5; a stretch of 7 junction bases matches TRBD2. Here the sequenced sample was peripheral blood, taken 28 days after the second AZD1222 dose. The nucleotides are TGTGCCAGCGCCCCGCGGACTAGGGTCCAAGAGACCCAGTACTTC. This yields the protein CASAPRTRVQETQYF.